One and the same sample provided the 30 T cell receptor beta chains below, sequenced in a study of blood T cell repertoires in COVID-19. Measured with immunoSEQ multiplex PCR; TCRdb has only the in-frame clones, and not every one. The sample contains about 240,000 clones, approximately 87% of which appear only once. Material for sequencing was peripheral blood. The receptors were sampled from a man aged 55 to 70 with acute or convalescent COVID-19.

This sequence joins TRBV12-3 or TRBV12-4 and TRBJ2-1; TRBD2 agrees at 7 bases. CDR3 length: 12 residues. The ends lost 6 bases at V and 10 bases at J; junction bases unmatched: 6. The CDR3 DNA sequence: TGTGCCAGCAGGACCACTAGCGTAGAGCAGTTCTTC. Its translation is CASRTTSVEQFF.

CDR3 in DNA: TGTGCCAGTAGTATAGCGGGGGGCTCTTGGTACGAGCAGTACTTC. Its translation: CASSIAGGSWYEQYF. The gene calls are TRBV19 and TRBJ2-7; D might be TRBD2 (7 bases). V was shortened by 1 base and J by 4 bases, with 14 bases between the two germline ends. This CDR3 has 15 amino acids. Germline CDR1 LNHDA, CDR2 SQIVND (reference sequence).

The rearrangement links TRBV7-9 to TRBJ2-7, with D perhaps TRBD2 (5 bases). This CDR3 is built from 13 residues. Germline V gene sequence: CDR1 SEHNR, CDR2 FQNEAQ (reference sequence). V lost 3 bases and J lost 6, with 12 bases in between. Here the CDR3 DNA reads TGTGCCAGCAGCTTCGACTACCTCGGCGAGCAGTACTTC. It translates to CASSFDYLGEQYF.

This clone occurred once. The V and J genes are TRBV5-1 and TRBJ1-3, with 9 positions matching TRBD1. The CDR3 contains 15 residues. Germline lookup yields CDR1 SGHRS and CDR2 YFSETQ. The V segment lost 0 bases and the J segment 2 bases; nucleotides outside the gene matches: 0. The CDR3 DNA reads as TGCGCCAGCAGCTTGGGGACAGGGGCTGGAAACACCATATATTTT. Residues: CASSLGTGAGNTIYF.

The CDR3 DNA is TGTGCCAGCTCACCTGCCACCCAGGGTTACAGCTCCTATAATTCACCCCTCCACTTT. Translation gives CASSPATQGYSSYNSPLHF. The chain couples TRBV18 to TRBJ1-6, with D possibly being TRBD1 (5 bases). The V end lost 3 bases, the J end lost 0 bases, and 18 bases lay between the germline ends. The CDR3 is made up of 19 amino acids. CDR1 and CDR2 from the germline V gene are KGHSH and LQKENI.

This clone was picked up a small number of times. CDR3 amino acids: CASSDFPSGLYNEQFF. The CDR3 DNA sequence: TGCGCCAGCAGTGACTTTCCTAGCGGGCTCTACAATGAGCAGTTCTTC. The chain has TRBV10-1 and TRBJ2-1, with TRBD2 identical over 8 bases. The germline V gene encodes CDR1 WNHNN and CDR2 SYGVQD (reference sequence). V lost 3 bases and J lost 3; bases outside the gene matches: 7. The CDR3 runs to 16 residues.

The J gene is TRBJ2-2, the V gene TRBV5-1, with D possibly TRBD1 on 5 matching bases. Germline CDR1 and CDR2: SGHRS and YFSETQ. This CDR3 has 14 amino acids. Between the trimmed V and J ends, which lost 2 bases and 4 bases, there was a span of 9 bases. DNA of the CDR3: TGCGCCAGCAGCTTTTTGGGGCGCACCGGGGAGCTGTTTTTT. Protein: CASSFLGRTGELFF.

V is TRBV28 and J is TRBJ2-2; D possibly corresponds to TRBD2 (5 bases). This CDR3 contains 14 residues. V lost 3 bases to trimming and J lost 4 bases, with 9 bases between them. Germline CDR1 is MDHEN and CDR2 is SYDVKM. This CDR3 reads CASSLARGTGELFF. The CDR3, as DNA: TGTGCCAGCAGTTTGGCCCGGGGCACCGGGGAGCTGTTTTTT.

The CDR3 sequence is CASSLGRRSYEQYF. CDR3 nucleotide sequence: TGTGCCAGCAGCTTAGGCAGGCGATCCTACGAGCAGTACTTC. This sequence joins TRBV11-3 and TRBJ2-7; no firm D call. Germline CDR1 reads SGHNT; CDR2 reads YENEEA. The CDR3 has 14 amino acids. The V end was cut by 1 base, the J end by 1 base, with 8 bases between.

The chain links TRBV19 to TRBJ1-2; TRBD1 matches 9 bases. With V trimmed by 9 bases and J by 3 bases, 11 bases remained unmatched. The CDR3 covers 15 residues. The germline V gene has CDR1 LNHDA and CDR2 SQIVND (reference sequence). For the CDR3, the DNA is TGTGCCAGCCTCACCCGGACAGGGGCAGACTATGGCTACACCTTC. Translating gives CASLTRTGADYGYTF.

This chain's CDR3 is CASSELGGGETQYF. The CDR3 DNA reads as TGTGCCAGCAGTGAATTGGGAGGGGGGGAGACCCAGTACTTC. V and J are TRBV25-1 and TRBJ2-5; possibly TRBD2 for D (7 bases). The V gene's germline CDR1 is MGHDK and CDR2 SYGVNS. Trimming removed 1 base at V and 5 bases at J, with 11 bases between. CDR3 length: 14 residues.

V is TRBV7-2 and J is TRBJ2-1; TRBD1 might be the D (6 bases). The germline V gene encodes CDR1 SGHTA and CDR2 FQGNSA. V lost 5 bases, J lost 2 bases, and 13 bases lay in between. The CDR3 has 15 amino acids. In DNA form, the CDR3 reads TGTGCCAGCAGCACATACAGGGATACCTACAATGAGCAGTTCTTC. Translating gives CASSTYRDTYNEQFF. Combining the CDR3 with reference TRBV7-2 and TRBJ2-1 gives the whole variable domain GAGVSQSPSNKVTEKGKDVELRCDPISGHTALYWYRQSLGQGLEFLIYFQGNSAPDKSGLPSDRFSAERTGGSVSTLTIQRTQQEDSAVYLCASSTYRDTYNEQFFGPGTRLTVL.

The count of this clone is one. The identical CDR3 is also encoded by other nucleotide sequences in the sample. The V gene is TRBV7-3, the J gene TRBJ1-1, with a tentative D call TRBD1 (6 bases). Looked up from germline, CDR1 is SGHTA and CDR2 is FQGTGA. The V end was cut by 3 bases, the J end by 1 base, with 6 bases between. The CDR3 is 13 amino acids. Written as DNA, the CDR3 is TGTGCCAGCAGCTTGGACAGGAACACTGAAGCTTTCTTT. Protein sequence: CASSLDRNTEAFF.

The V and J genes are TRBV9 and TRBJ2-7; 10 bases are a match to TRBD1. CDR1 and CDR2 (germline): SGDLS, YYNGEE. V shed 4 bases, J shed 4 bases, and the junction held 11 bases outside the gene matches. The CDR3 has 16 amino acids. The CDR3 loop reads CASSPYGTGVEYEQYF. Written as DNA, the CDR3 is TGTGCCAGCAGCCCCTACGGGACAGGGGTCGAATACGAGCAGTACTTC.

This chain joins TRBV7-6 and TRBJ1-5, with D possibly TRBD1 on 6 matching bases. The V gene's germline CDR1 is SGHVS and CDR2 FNYEAQ. Between the trimmed V and J ends, which lost 1 base and 6 bases, there was a span of 7 bases. This CDR3 is 13 amino acids long. CDR3 in amino acids: CASSLDRAQPQHF. CDR3 DNA sequence: TGTGCCAGCAGCTTAGACAGGGCTCAGCCCCAGCATTTT. The full variable domain, with the rest looked up from reference TRBV7-6 and TRBJ1-5, is GAGVSQSPRYKVTKRGQDVALRCDPISGHVSLYWYRQALGQGPEFLTYFNYEAQQDKSGLPNDRFSAERPEGSISTLTIQRTEQRDSAMYRCASSLDRAQPQHFGDGTRLSIL.

The rearrangement links TRBV5-1 to TRBJ2-3, with 8 positions matching TRBD2. Germline lookup yields CDR1 SGHRS and CDR2 YFSETQ. The J segment lost 4 bases and the V segment lost 5 bases, leaving 9 bases of the junction unmatched. The CDR3 totals 15 residues. CDR3 loop: CASRVQAGASDTQYF. CDR3 nucleotide sequence: TGCGCCAGCAGGGTACAAGCGGGAGCCTCAGATACGCAGTATTTT.

The V gene is TRBV4-3, the J gene TRBJ2-7; tentative D call: TRBD1 (6 bases). This CDR3 is 15 amino acids long. V was trimmed by 0 bases and J by 3 bases, leaving 12 bases between them. CDR1 and CDR2 (germline): LGHNA, YSLEER. CDR3 DNA: TGCGCCAGCAGCCAAGAGTGGGGCAGGGGCTACGAGCAGTACTTC. As protein: CASSQEWGRGYEQYF.

V and J are TRBV9 and TRBJ2-1; D call uncertain. This CDR3 is 16 amino acids long. Trimming cost V 4 bases and J 8 bases, with 22 bases left between them. Germline values: CDR1 SGDLS, CDR2 YYNGEE. CDR3 amino acids: CASSPLDQRLLDEQFF. The CDR3 DNA reads TGTGCCAGCAGCCCACTCGACCAAAGACTGCTTGATGAGCAGTTCTTC.

The chain carries TRBV6-6 and TRBJ1-3, with no clear D. Germline V gene sequence: CDR1 MNHNY, CDR2 SVGAGI (reference sequence). V was cut by 2 bases and J by 0 bases, with 11 bases left in between. This CDR3 has 16 amino acids. Written as DNA, the CDR3 is TGTGCCAGCAGTTACCCTGGCAGGAACTCTGGAAACACCATATATTTT. Its translation is CASSYPGRNSGNTIYF.

The chain is built from TRBV28 and TRBJ2-2; 8 bases are shared with TRBD1. The CDR3 is made up of 15 amino acids. V lost 6 bases and J lost 7; bases outside the gene matches: 10. The V gene's germline CDR1 is MDHEN and CDR2 SYDVKM. The CDR3 nucleotides are TGTGCCAGCAGCTCACAGACAGGGGTCAGCGGGGAGCTGTTTTTT. It is translated as CASSSQTGVSGELFF.

This clone came up a few times. The CDR3 region is CAWGITGNTEAFF. The CDR3 DNA reads TGTGCCTGGGGGATCACAGGTAACACTGAAGCTTTCTTT. V gene TRBV30 combines with J gene TRBJ1-1; D possibly corresponds to TRBD1 (5 bases). V lost 5 bases and J 2 bases, leaving 12 bases between the germline ends. CDR1 and CDR2 (germline): GTSNPN, SVGIG (reference sequence). This CDR3 has 13 residues.

The CDR3 spells CSTRDRGHQETQYF. CDR3 DNA sequence: TGCAGCACCCGGGACAGGGGGCATCAAGAGACCCAGTACTTC. V usage is TRBV29-1 and J usage is TRBJ2-5; TRBD1 agrees at 12 bases. Germline values: CDR1 SQVTM, CDR2 ANQGSEA. The length of the CDR3 is 14 residues. The V segment lost 8 bases and the J segment 2 bases; nucleotides outside the gene matches: 6.

The rearrangement uses TRBV18 and TRBJ2-7; no definite D call. The CDR3 is 15 residues long. V was shortened by 0 bases and J by 0 bases, with 9 bases between the two germline ends. The germline V gene has CDR1 KGHSH and CDR2 LQKENI. The CDR3 here is CASSPPPGISYEQYF. The CDR3 coding sequence is TGTGCCAGCTCACCACCTCCAGGAATCTCCTACGAGCAGTACTTC.

This chain links TRBV25-1 with TRBJ2-7, with 7 bases matching TRBD2. Per the germline V gene, CDR1 is MGHDK and CDR2 is SYGVNS. The CDR3 is 15 amino acids. V trimming: 3 bases; J trimming: 2 bases; junction bases outside the gene matches: 7. CDR3 DNA sequence: TGTGCCAGCAGTGAGGGTCAGGGACTACCCTACGAGCAGTACTTC. This codes for CASSEGQGLPYEQYF.

The chain combines TRBV11-3 with TRBJ2-7; TRBD2 matches at 11 bases. The CDR3 extends over 18 amino acids. Trimming took 5 bases from V and 7 from J; bases not matched to a gene: 19. Germline V gene data show CDR1 as SGHNT and CDR2 as YENEEA. The CDR3 sequence is CASSLTGGILAGGWEQYF. DNA of the CDR3: TGTGCCAGCAGCCTGACAGGGGGGATTCTAGCGGGAGGCTGGGAGCAGTACTTC.

The J gene is TRBJ2-7, the V gene TRBV11-3; a possible D gene is TRBD1 (7 bases). Germline V gene data show CDR1 as SGHNT and CDR2 as YENEEA. Deletions cut 5 bases from V and 5 bases from J, with 10 bases between. CDR3 length equals 12 residues. The CDR3 coding sequence is TGTGCCAGCAGCCAGGGGGGAGACGAGCAGTACTTC. Translation gives CASSQGGDEQYF.

This clone was detected once. The V call is TRBV28, the J call TRBJ2-5; the D gene is possibly TRBD1 (5 bases). Between the trimmed V and J ends, which lost 3 bases and 8 bases, there was a span of 10 bases. The CDR3 covers 12 residues. Germline CDR1 and CDR2: MDHEN and SYDVKM. This chain's CDR3 is CASSFRDRTQYF. Here the CDR3 DNA reads TGTGCCAGCAGTTTCCGTGACAGAACCCAGTACTTC.

The chain employs TRBV20-1 and TRBJ2-3; TRBD2 aligns across 10 bases. CDR1 and CDR2 (germline): DFQATT, SNEGSKA (reference sequence). V dropped 3 bases and J dropped 4; count of bases not matched to a gene: 7. CDR3 length equals 15 residues. CDR3 sequence reads: CSASRGTSEADTQYF. The CDR3 region has the DNA TGCAGTGCTAGTCGCGGGACTAGCGAAGCAGATACGCAGTATTTT.

This clone was observed a single time. V gene TRBV6-1 combines with J gene TRBJ1-4; a weak D match, TRBD1 (6 bases). V was cut by 6 bases and J by 4 bases, with 12 bases left in between. The germline gives CDR1 MNHNS, CDR2 SASEGT. This CDR3 has 14 amino acids. The CDR3 sequence: CASSSDSLNEKLFF. CDR3 bases: TGTGCCAGCAGCTCGGACAGCCTTAATGAAAAACTGTTTTTT.

The chain uses TRBV5-6 and TRBJ2-7, with 7 bases matching TRBD2. V gave up 4 bases and J gave up 5 bases; unmatched junction bases: 12. The germline V gene encodes CDR1 SGHDT and CDR2 YYEEEE. The CDR3 runs 15 residues. The CDR3 nucleotides read TGTGCCAGCAGCCCTCGGGGGGATAGGTTGAACGAGCAGTACTTC. Translated: CASSPRGDRLNEQYF.